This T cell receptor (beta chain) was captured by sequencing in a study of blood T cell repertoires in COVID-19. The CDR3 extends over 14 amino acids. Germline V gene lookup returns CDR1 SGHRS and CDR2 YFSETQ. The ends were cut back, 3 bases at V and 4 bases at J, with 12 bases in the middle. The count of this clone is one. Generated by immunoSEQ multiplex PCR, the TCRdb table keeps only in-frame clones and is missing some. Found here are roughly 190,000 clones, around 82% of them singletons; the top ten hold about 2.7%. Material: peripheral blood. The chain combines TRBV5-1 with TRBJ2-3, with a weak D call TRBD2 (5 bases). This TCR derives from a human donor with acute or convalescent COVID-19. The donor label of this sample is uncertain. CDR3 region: CASSSDWGADTQYF. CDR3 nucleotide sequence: TGCGCCAGCAGCTCCGATTGGGGAGCAGATACGCAGTATTTT.